Listed below are T cell receptor beta chains from one sample, sequenced in a study of T cell changes during pregnancy in multiple sclerosis. Measured with immunoSEQ multiplex PCR; TCRdb has only the in-frame clones, and not every one. In the table there are tens of thousands of clones, 90% to 95% of which are singletons. The specimen was peripheral blood, collected in the third trimester of pregnancy. The source of these receptors is a female donor in good health, enrolled as a control in a pregnancy study. Each CDR3 is given with its conserved first and last residue. The order of the fields is clone size, D gene, J gene, V gene, CDR3 protein, CDR3 DNA. D genes are given only for firm matches. Clone sizes are given selectively: once, few, many, or a class where the clone is expanded.

NA,TRBD2,TRBJ2-2,TRBV2,CASRLAGAGELFF,TGTGCCAGTCGACTAGCGGGAGCCGGGGAGCTGTTTTTT
NA,NA,TRBJ2-7,TRBV19,CASSQIRGEQYF,TGTGCCAGTAGCCAAATAAGGGGCGAGCAGTACTTC
NA,NA,TRBJ1-6,TRBV4-1,CASSPWDTNSPLHF,TGCGCCAGCAGCCCCTGGGACACAAATTCACCCCTCCACTTT
NA,TRBD1,TRBJ1-2,TRBV4-3,CASSQAGTGNYTF,TGCGCCAGCAGCCAAGCTGGGACAGGGAATTACACCTTC
NA,NA,TRBJ2-2,TRBV12-5,CASGPDISSGELFF,TGTGCTAGTGGTCCGGACATTTCCTCCGGGGAGCTGTTTTTT
NA,TRBD1,TRBJ1-1,TRBV30,CAWSPGTGEGFAEAFF,TGTGCCTGGAGTCCCGGGACAGGGGAGGGTTTCGCTGAAGCTTTCTTT
NA,NA,TRBJ2-2,TRBV19,CASSWGDTGELFF,TGTGCCAGTAGTTGGGGGGACACCGGGGAGCTGTTTTTT
NA,TRBD2,TRBJ2-7,TRBV6-5,CASSQSLADLYEQYF,TGTGCCAGCAGTCAATCCCTAGCGGACCTATACGAGCAGTACTTC
NA,TRBD1,TRBJ2-2,TRBV7-9,CASSRDRGQWNTGELFF,TGTGCCAGCAGCCGGGACAGGGGGCAGTGGAACACCGGGGAGCTGTTTTTT
NA,TRBD1,TRBJ1-1,TRBV9,CAQVEGAYTEAFF,TGTGCCCAAGTAGAGGGGGCCTACACTGAAGCTTTCTTT
NA,NA,TRBJ2-3,TRBV11-3,CASSHPSGTSTDTQYF,TGTGCCAGCAGCCACCCCTCCGGGACTAGCACAGATACGCAGTATTTT
few,NA,TRBJ1-1,TRBV6-1,CASSDSPRQGGTEAFF,TGTGCCAGCAGTGATTCCCCTCGGCAGGGAGGGACTGAAGCTTTCTTT
few,NA,TRBJ2-3,TRBV28,CANYADTQYF,TGTGCCAACTACGCGGATACGCAGTATTTT
few,NA,TRBJ1-1,TRBV7-9,CASSLFKGVNTEAFF,TGTGCCAGCAGCTTATTCAAGGGGGTCAACACTGAAGCTTTCTTT
NA,TRBD2,TRBJ2-1,TRBV19,CASAGGGNEQFF,TGTGCCAGCGCGGGGGGGGGTAATGAGCAGTTCTTC
NA,TRBD2,TRBJ2-1,TRBV7-2,CASSSGLQAGSYNEQFF,TGTGCCAGCAGCTCCGGCCTCCAAGCGGGATCCTACAATGAGCAGTTCTTC
NA,NA,TRBJ1-2,TRBV12-2,CASRLKGQGGKTF,TGTGCAAGTCGCTTAAAGGGACAGGGCGGGAAAACCTTC
NA,NA,TRBJ2-7,TRBV18,CASSPGRDYEQYF,TGTGCCAGCTCACCGGGCAGGGACTACGAGCAGTACTTC
NA,NA,TRBJ1-4,TRBV6-6,CASIGLEEKLFF,TGTGCCAGCATCGGCCTGGAGGAAAAACTGTTTTTT
NA,TRBD2,TRBJ2-5,TRBV7-2,CASSLAAGGYQETQYF,TGTGCCAGCAGCTTAGCCGCGGGGGGGTACCAAGAGACCCAGTACTTC
NA,TRBD2,TRBJ2-1,TRBV15,CATSRSGLAGEGLEDEQFF,TGTGCCACCAGCAGATCGGGACTAGCGGGGGAGGGGCTCGAGGATGAGCAGTTCTTC
NA,TRBD1,TRBJ2-7,TRBV28,CASSSTETGGRGQYF,TGTGCCAGCAGTTCAACCGAGACAGGGGGACGAGGGCAGTACTTC
NA,TRBD1,TRBJ2-1,TRBV2,CASSEALEGAGNEQFF,TGTGCCAGCAGTGAAGCGCTTGAGGGGGCCGGTAATGAGCAGTTCTTC
NA,NA,TRBJ1-1,TRBV7-9,CASSPTPGVEAFF,TGTGCCAGCAGCCCGACTCCGGGGGTAGAAGCTTTCTTT
once,NA,TRBJ1-4,TRBV6-6,CASSYEGNYNEKLFF,TGTGCCAGCAGTTACGAGGGAAACTACAATGAAAAACTGTTTTTT